This TCR beta chain emerged from a study of shared clonotypes between healthy human individuals. Study conclusions and caveats: Naive subsets usually exceeded memory subsets in estimated richness.

Notes on this clone: Its antigen is unknown.

V dropped 10 bases and J dropped 4 bases, with 8 bases sitting between them. The CDR3 is 11 amino acids. In replicate PCRs of sorted subsets, roughly 200 ng DNA, roughly 31,000 T cell genomes, was used. Clones were read by immunoSEQ multiplex PCR, and TCRdb kept only the in-frame ones, dropping some. The sample lists 2 million to 2.5 million clones; 95% were seen once. The TCR comes from a young man in good health. The specimen was naive CD4+ T cells sorted from blood. This sample's subset: CD45RA+ positively selected. The V gene is TRBV23-1, the J gene TRBJ2-1; no clear D gene. TRBV23-1 is reported as an ORF; its role is uncertain. CDR3 DNA: TGCGCCACCGACGAGTACAATGAGCAGTTCTTC. Its protein product is CATDEYNEQFF.